This TCR beta chain derives from a study of OX40 agonist ivuxolimab in advanced cancers. About the study: Three patients, one with hepatocellular carcinoma and two with cutaneous melanoma, responded partially.

This CDR3 has 15 amino acids. The V gene lost 1 base and the J gene lost 6 bases, with 13 bases spanning the gap. Per germline, CDR1 MGHRA and CDR2 YSYEKL. Assay used: immunoSEQ multiplex PCR; TCRdb lists only in-frame clones, some missing. The sample lists about 10,000 clones, about 60% occurring once. Sample: CD4+ or CD8+ T cells sorted from blood, taken in a trial of the OX40 agonist ivuxolimab. The gene calls are TRBV4-1 and TRBJ2-1, with D possibly matching TRBD1 (7 bases). The sequence came from an adult with an advanced solid tumor such as melanoma, head and neck, liver or kidney cancer. The CDR3 bases are TGCGCCAGCAGCCAAGTGGAGGGGGCGGCCAATGAGCAGTTCTTC. It is translated as CASSQVEGAANEQFF.